The 10 T cell receptor beta chains listed next were all sequenced from one sample in a study of cytomegalovirus exposure and HLA in healthy donors. The PCR was carried out with 60 Vbeta primers and 13 Jbeta primers. Using immunoSEQ multiplex PCR, the repertoire was profiled, and TCRdb retains in-frame clones only, with some absent. The sample lists tens of thousands of clones, 80% occurring once. Sequenced material: PBMCs. These receptors were collected from a male donor in good health and CMV-seronegative.

The genes are TRBV27 and TRBJ1-1; D not certain. The CDR3 runs 13 residues. Germline lookup yields CDR1 MNHEY and CDR2 SMNVEV (reference sequence). The V end lost 2 bases, the J end lost 7 bases, and 11 bases lay between the germline ends. CDR3 DNA: TGTGCCAGCAGTTTAAATGGAGAGATTGAAGCTTTCTTT. It yields the protein CASSLNGEIEAFF.

This chain links TRBV4-3 with TRBJ2-1; TRBD2 aligns across 7 bases. The CDR3 has 16 amino acids. CDR1 and CDR2 (germline): LGHNA, YSLEER. J was trimmed by 3 bases and V by 0 bases; bases with no gene match: 5. For the CDR3, the DNA is TGCGCCAGCAGCCAAGATAAAGCGGGGTTCTACAATGAGCAGTTCTTC. This gives the protein CASSQDKAGFYNEQFF.

V usage is TRBV7-2 and J usage is TRBJ2-5, with TRBD2 as a possible D gene (5 bases). The CDR3 loop spans 13 amino acids. Trimming pared 5 bases from V and 10 bases from J, leaving 17 bases between. Germline-derived CDR1 and CDR2 are SGHTA and FQGNSA. DNA of the CDR3: TGTGCCAGCAGCCCTGGCGGGCGAGCCGGCCAGTACTTC. It encodes CASSPGGRAGQYF.

The chain links TRBV5-1 to TRBJ2-2; D perhaps matches TRBD1 (6 bases). Germline V gives CDR1 SGHRS, CDR2 YFSETQ. This CDR3 has 15 residues. V was trimmed by 4 bases and J by 1 base, leaving 11 bases between them. CDR3 sequence reads: CASSPRTVNTGELFF. The CDR3 DNA reads TGCGCCAGCAGCCCAAGGACAGTGAACACCGGGGAGCTGTTTTTT.

This sequence joins TRBV6-5 and TRBJ1-1, with D tentatively TRBD1 (5 bases). Germline V gene sequence: CDR1 MNHEY, CDR2 SVGAGI. The CDR3 has 13 residues. V lost 5 bases and J lost 3, with 10 bases in between. The CDR3 protein is CASSQTAYTEAFF. CDR3 bases: TGTGCCAGCAGTCAGACAGCTTACACTGAAGCTTTCTTT.

The V and J genes are TRBV4-1 and TRBJ2-1, with 11 bases fitting TRBD2. CDR3 length: 19 residues. Germline lookup yields CDR1 MGHRA and CDR2 YSYEKL. Germline trimming cut 0 bases from V and 7 bases from J; bases unmatched to any gene: 14. The CDR3 is CASSQDGLGLAGGQNEQFF. The CDR3 DNA follows: TGCGCCAGCAGCCAAGATGGCCTGGGGCTAGCGGGGGGCCAAAATGAGCAGTTCTTC.

This clone was detected only once. The chain combines TRBV29-1 with TRBJ2-5, with TRBD1 as a possible D gene (5 bases). Between the trimmed V and J ends, which lost 3 bases and 2 bases, there was a span of 16 bases. The CDR3 covers 15 residues. Germline V lookup: CDR1 SQVTM, CDR2 ANQGSEA. The CDR3 nucleotides are TGCAGCGTTGAGGACCCAAGGACACTTCAAGAGACCCAGTACTTC. Its protein is CSVEDPRTLQETQYF.

Details on this clone: The junction departs from germline at one end; a sequencing error may be responsible. V gene TRBV18 combines with J gene TRBJ2-7, with TRBD1 as a possible D gene (5 bases). This CDR3 has 14 residues. CDR1 is KGHSH and CDR2 is LQKENI in the germline V gene. CDR3 DNA: TGTGCCAGCTCATGGGCAGGGCCCTCCCACGAGCAGTACTTC. The encoded protein is CASSWAGPSHEQYF.

The V gene is TRBV6-6, the J gene TRBJ1-1; possibly TRBD1 for D (6 bases). This CDR3 spans 14 amino acids. The ends were cut back, 6 bases at V and 0 bases at J, with 11 bases in the middle. Germline CDR1 MNHNY, CDR2 SVGAGI (reference sequence). CDR3 sequence: CASSRTALNTEAFF. Written as DNA, the CDR3 is TGTGCCAGCAGCCGGACAGCCCTGAACACTGAAGCTTTCTTT.

The chain recombines TRBV2 with TRBJ1-2, with 9 nucleotides matching TRBD1. The length of the CDR3 is 12 residues. The ends lost 4 bases at V and 8 bases at J; junction bases unmatched: 2. CDR1 is SNHLY and CDR2 is FYNNEI in the germline V gene. The CDR3 DNA reads TGTGCCAGCAGTGCAACAGGGGGCGGCTACACCTTC. Its translation is CASSATGGGYTF.